This T cell receptor (beta chain) was recorded in a study of technical replicates of blood from a few donors. The CDR3 totals 14 residues. V lost 1 base, J lost 0 bases, and 6 bases lay in between. From germline, CDR1 is SGHVS and CDR2 FQNEAQ. Profiled with immunoSEQ multiplex PCR; TCRdb holds only in-frame clones, not every one. The sample records roughly 70,000 clones, 95% to 97% being singletons. The V gene is TRBV7-8, the J gene TRBJ1-1; no clear D gene. The origin of this receptor is a human donor in good health. Sequenced sample: T cells isolated from PBMCs. The CDR3 is CASSLVELNTEAFF. The CDR3 DNA is TGTGCCAGCAGCTTAGTCGAGTTGAACACTGAAGCTTTCTTT.